The TCR beta chain described here comes from a study of response to subunit inactivated influenza vaccine. Study findings and constraints: The authors put forward the suggestion that each seasonal influenza vaccination may bring in only a limited number of new T cells.

TCRdb passed the RT-PCR reads through MiXCR, listing each CDR3 protein once. The sample lists around 500,000 distinct CDR3 sequences, 11% occurring once. CDR3 size: 17 residues. In germline, CDR1 is SGHKS, CDR2 YYEKEE (reference sequence). Trimming stripped 1 base from V and 4 bases from J, with 20 bases between. This clonotype showed up many times. Its specificity is unknown. This material consisted of PBMCs from blood, taken more than 35 days after vaccination. The clonotype comes from a man aged 45-65 years who received an inactivated influenza vaccine. The genes are TRBV5-5 and TRBJ1-2; no definite D call. In DNA form, the CDR3 reads TGTGCCAGCAGCTTGCGGGCGACTTCCTCAACGGGCTATGGCTACACCTTC. This encodes CASSLRATSSTGYGYTF.